A selection of T cell receptor beta chains follows, all from one sample in a study of CD8 T cells in Susac syndrome. TCRdb passed the immunoSEQ multiplex PCR reads through MiXCR, listing each CDR3 protein once. Of under 250,000 distinct CDR3 sequences in the sample, 94% are singletons; the top ten hold around 0.15%. Sequencing input: CD4+ T cells from PBMCs. The receptors originated from a human donor with Susac syndrome. Each CDR3 is given with its conserved first and last residue. The D gene is left open where the match is weak. Not every row has a clone size; where given, it reads once, few, many or a size class.

-	-	TRBV6-1	TRBJ2-6	TGTGCCAGCAGGGACCGATCAGGGGACGGGGCCAACGTCCTGACTTTC	CASRDRSGDGANVLTF
-	-	TRBV20-1	TRBJ2-1	TGCAGTGCTCAGGACCTGTACAATGAGCAGTTCTTC	CSAQDLYNEQFF
-	-	TRBV30	TRBJ1-5	TGTGCCTGGAGAACCCTGACCGAGGAGGCCCCACAGCCCCAGCATTTT	CAWRTLTEEAPQPQHF
-	-	TRBV18	TRBJ1-2	TGTGCCAGCTCACCTAGGACAGATCCTAACTATGGCTACACCTTC	CASSPRTDPNYGYTF
-	-	TRBV9	TRBJ2-5	TGTGCCAGCAGCGTAGACGGGGGAGTCGAGACCCAGTACTTC	CASSVDGGVETQYF
-	-	TRBV20-1	TRBJ2-3	TGCAGTGCTAGAGACCCCCTCGGGGGCGGCACAGATACGCAGTATTTT	CSARDPLGGGTDTQYF
-	-	TRBV12-3/TRBV12-4	TRBJ1-6	TGTGCCAGCAGTCGGGACTTTAATAATTCACCCCTCCACTTT	CASSRDFNNSPLHF
-	-	TRBV18	TRBJ2-5	TGTGCCAGCTCACCGCAAACCGTCTCCCAGACCCAGTACTTC	CASSPQTVSQTQYF
-	TRBD1	TRBV30	TRBJ1-1	TGTGCCTGGAGTGTCTCAGGGGGCACTGAAGCTTTCTTT	CAWSVSGGTEAFF
-	-	TRBV20-1	TRBJ2-3	TGCAGTGCTAGTCAGGGAAACACAGATACGCAGTATTTT	CSASQGNTDTQYF
-	TRBD1	TRBV12-3/TRBV12-4	TRBJ2-4	TGTGCCAGCAGTAGACAGGGGGTGTTAGCCAAAAACATTCAGTACTTC	CASSRQGVLAKNIQYF
-	-	TRBV10-2	TRBJ1-1	TGCGCCAGTACCCAGGGGAGGACTGAAGCTTTCTTT	CASTQGRTEAFF
-	-	TRBV3-1	TRBJ1-6	TGTGCCAGCAGCCCTCCGGGACGGAATAATTCACCCCTCCACTTT	CASSPPGRNNSPLHF
-	-	TRBV12-3/TRBV12-4	TRBJ1-3	TGTGCCAGCAGTTCTGACAGAGGAAACACCATATATTTT	CASSSDRGNTIYF
-	-	TRBV11-3	TRBJ1-1	TGTGCCAGCAGGCAGGGTGGTCGAACTGAAGCTTTCTTT	CASRQGGRTEAFF
-	-	TRBV12-3/TRBV12-4	TRBJ1-2	TGTGCCAGCAGTGATCGGGGCCGAAACTATGGCTACACCTTC	CASSDRGRNYGYTF
once	TRBD2	TRBV20-1	TRBJ2-7	TGCAGTGCCGCGGGGGTAGCGGGGGGTCCTGGCGAGCAGTACTTC	CSAAGVAGGPGEQYF
-	-	TRBV5-1	TRBJ2-1	TGCGCCAGCAGCTTGGCCCCCGGGGGAAGGTACAATGAGCAGTTCTTC	CASSLAPGGRYNEQFF
-	TRBD1	TRBV6-5	TRBJ2-3	TGTGCCAGCAGTTACGGGGCCGTTCGCAGGGGGACCACAGATACGCAGTATTTT	CASSYGAVRRGTTDTQYF
once	-	TRBV20-1	TRBJ2-5	TGCAGTGCTAGCTTAATTAGTTCGGAGACCCAGTACTTC	CSASLISSETQYF
-	-	TRBV28	TRBJ1-4	TGTGCCAGCAGTAGGGCCGAAAAACTGTTTTTT	CASSRAEKLFF
-	TRBD1	TRBV4-2	TRBJ2-4	TGTGCCAGCAGCCAGCAGGACAGGGGGCTTGACAAAAACATTCAGTACTTC	CASSQQDRGLDKNIQYF
-	-	TRBV28	TRBJ2-4	TGTGCCAGCAGTTTAAGCCGGCTACTTGGAGCCAAAAACATTCAGTACTTC	CASSLSRLLGAKNIQYF
-	-	TRBV20-1	TRBJ1-5	TGCAGTGCTAACACTCAGGGTCGTCCCCAGCATTTT	CSANTQGRPQHF
once	-	TRBV19	TRBJ1-5	TGTGCCAGTAGTGGCCGCCGGACAGATAGCAATCAGCCCCAGCATTTT	CASSGRRTDSNQPQHF
-	TRBD1	TRBV20-1	TRBJ2-1	TGCAGTGCGGGGGGGACAGGGGAAAAAACCTACAATGAGCAGTTCTTC	CSAGGTGEKTYNEQFF